This TCR beta chain was sequenced in a study of OX40 agonist ivuxolimab in advanced cancers. Turning to the study itself: Ivuxolimab, an antibody acting as an agonist of OX40 (CD134), was used to treat patients.

Blood was sampled at baseline, cycle 4 day 1, and cycle 7 day 1. Sequencing used immunoSEQ multiplex PCR; TCRdb keeps in-frame clones, though not all of them. The table records about 68,000 clones, over 80% of them present only once. There are 10 residues in the CDR3. Germline lookup yields CDR1 MNHNY and CDR2 SVGAGI (reference sequence). V lost 9 bases, J lost 5 bases, and 2 bases lay in between. The TCR was taken from an adult with an advanced solid tumor such as melanoma, head and neck, liver or kidney cancer. The chain is built from TRBV6-6 and TRBJ1-6, with D uncertain. The specimen comprised CD4+ or CD8+ T cells sorted from blood, sampled in a trial of the OX40 agonist ivuxolimab. The CDR3, as DNA: TGTGCCAGTAATAATTCACCCCTCCACTTT. Amino acids: CASNNSPLHF.